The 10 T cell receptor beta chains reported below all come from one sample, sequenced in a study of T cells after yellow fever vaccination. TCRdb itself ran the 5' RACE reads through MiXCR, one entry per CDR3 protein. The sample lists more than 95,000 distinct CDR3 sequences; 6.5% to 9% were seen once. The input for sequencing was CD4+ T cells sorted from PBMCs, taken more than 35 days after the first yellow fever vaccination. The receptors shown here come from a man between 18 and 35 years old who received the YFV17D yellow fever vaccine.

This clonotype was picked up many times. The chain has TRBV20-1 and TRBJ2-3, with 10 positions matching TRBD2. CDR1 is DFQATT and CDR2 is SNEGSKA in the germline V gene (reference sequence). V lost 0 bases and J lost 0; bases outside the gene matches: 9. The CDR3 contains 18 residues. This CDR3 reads CSARDPSGGAASTDTQYF. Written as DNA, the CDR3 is TGCAGTGCTAGAGATCCAAGCGGGGGGGCTGCTAGCACAGATACGCAGTATTTT.

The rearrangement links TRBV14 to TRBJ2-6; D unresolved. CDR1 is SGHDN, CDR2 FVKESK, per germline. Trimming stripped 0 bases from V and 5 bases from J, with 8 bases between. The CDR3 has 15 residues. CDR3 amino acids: CASSQDRLRANVLTF. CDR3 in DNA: TGTGCCAGCAGCCAAGACAGGCTGCGGGCCAACGTCCTGACTTTC.

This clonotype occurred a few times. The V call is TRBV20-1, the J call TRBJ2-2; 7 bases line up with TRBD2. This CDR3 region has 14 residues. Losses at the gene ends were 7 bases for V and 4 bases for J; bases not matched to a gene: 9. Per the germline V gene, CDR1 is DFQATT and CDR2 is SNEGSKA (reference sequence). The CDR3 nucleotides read TGCAGTGTCAGTCGGCTAGCGGCCACCGGGGAGCTGTTTTTT. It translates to CSVSRLAATGELFF.

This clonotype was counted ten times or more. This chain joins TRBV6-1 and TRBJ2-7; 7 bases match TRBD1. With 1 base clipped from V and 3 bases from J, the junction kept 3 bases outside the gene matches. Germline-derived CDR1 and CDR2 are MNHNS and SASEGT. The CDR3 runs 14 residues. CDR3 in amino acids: CASSEGTGNYEQYV. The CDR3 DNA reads TGTGCCAGCAGTGAAGGGACAGGAAACTACGAGCAGTACGTC.

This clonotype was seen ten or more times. CDR3 coding DNA: TGTGCCAGCACCCCGGCCGGGACAGGGGGCATCACTGAAGCTTTCTTT. Its protein is CASTPAGTGGITEAFF. V gene TRBV27 combines with J gene TRBJ1-1; 12 bases match TRBD1. The CDR3 has 16 amino acids. After removal of 7 bases from V and 4 bases from J, the junction contained 10 bases not matched to a gene. Germline CDR1 is MNHEY and CDR2 is SMNVEV (reference sequence).

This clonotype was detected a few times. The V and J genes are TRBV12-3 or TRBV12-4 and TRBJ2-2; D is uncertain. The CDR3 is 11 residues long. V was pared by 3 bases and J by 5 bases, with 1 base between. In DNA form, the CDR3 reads TGTGCCAGCAGTTTTACCGGGGAGCTGTTTTTT. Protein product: CASSFTGELFF.

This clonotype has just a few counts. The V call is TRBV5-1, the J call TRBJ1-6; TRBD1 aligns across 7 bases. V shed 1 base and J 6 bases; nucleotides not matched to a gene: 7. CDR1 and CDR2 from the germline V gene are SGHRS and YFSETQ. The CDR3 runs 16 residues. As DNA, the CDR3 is TGCGCCAGCAGCTTGACGGGACAGACGATTAATTCACCCCTCCACTTT. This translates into CASSLTGQTINSPLHF.

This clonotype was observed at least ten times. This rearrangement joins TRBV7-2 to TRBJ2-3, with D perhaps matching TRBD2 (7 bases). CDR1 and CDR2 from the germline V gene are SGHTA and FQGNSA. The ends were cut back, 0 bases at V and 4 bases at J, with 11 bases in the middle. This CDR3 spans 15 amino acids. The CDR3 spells CASSLAGGPADTQYF. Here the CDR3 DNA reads TGTGCCAGCAGCTTAGCGGGGGGGCCCGCAGATACGCAGTATTTT.

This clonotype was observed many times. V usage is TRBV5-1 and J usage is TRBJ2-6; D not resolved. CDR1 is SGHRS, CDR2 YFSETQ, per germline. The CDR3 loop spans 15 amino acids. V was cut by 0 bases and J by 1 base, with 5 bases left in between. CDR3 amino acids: CASSLDPSGANVLTF. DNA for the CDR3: TGCGCCAGCAGCTTGGATCCTTCTGGGGCCAACGTCCTGACTTTC. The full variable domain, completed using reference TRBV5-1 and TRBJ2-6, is KAGVTQTPRYLIKTRGQQVTLSCSPISGHRSVSWYQQTPGQGLQFLFEYFSETQRNKGNFPGRFSGRQFSNSRSEMNVSTLELGDSALYLCASSLDPSGANVLTFGAGSRLTVL.

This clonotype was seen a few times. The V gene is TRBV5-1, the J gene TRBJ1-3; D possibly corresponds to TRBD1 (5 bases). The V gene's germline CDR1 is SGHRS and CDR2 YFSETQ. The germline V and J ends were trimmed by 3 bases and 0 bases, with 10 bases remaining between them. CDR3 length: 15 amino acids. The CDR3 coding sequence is TGCGCCAGCAGCTCCGGGGCCCGCTCTGGAAACACCATATATTTT. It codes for CASSSGARSGNTIYF.